The 24 T cell receptor beta chains below all came from one sample that was sequenced in a study of cytotoxic CD8 clonotypes in ibrutinib-treated CLL. Repertoires were generated with immunoSEQ multiplex PCR, while TCRdb's copy carries only in-frame clones and drops some. The profile covers approximately 200,000 clones, with approximately 72% appearing a single time and roughly 12% taken by the ten largest. Sequencing was performed on PBMCs, taken after 24 months of ibrutinib treatment. The receptors originated from a human donor with chronic lymphocytic leukemia.

The chain couples TRBV5-6 to TRBJ1-2, with D hard to call. CDR3 length: 12 residues. The V end lost 1 base, the J end lost 2 bases, and 3 bases lay between the germline ends. The V gene's germline CDR1 is SGHDT and CDR2 YYEEEE. In DNA form, the CDR3 reads TGTGCCAGCAGCTTGCAGAACTATGGCTACACCTTC. Encoded protein: CASSLQNYGYTF.

The chain uses TRBV28 and TRBJ2-5; tentative D call: TRBD2 (6 bases). Trimming took 2 bases from V and 5 from J, leaving 12 bases between them. From germline, CDR1 is MDHEN and CDR2 SYDVKM. This CDR3 has 14 amino acids. Here the CDR3 reads CASSLTTSWETQYF. DNA of the CDR3: TGTGCCAGCAGTTTAACTACTAGCTGGGAGACCCAGTACTTC.

The chain recombines TRBV19 with TRBJ2-7; D call uncertain. CDR1 is LNHDA and CDR2 is SQIVND in the germline V gene (reference sequence). Between the trimmed V and J ends, which lost 5 bases and 5 bases, there was a span of 16 bases. This CDR3 has 14 amino acids. This CDR3 reads CASSWYLERNEQYF. The CDR3 DNA follows: TGTGCCAGTAGTTGGTACCTGGAAAGGAACGAGCAGTACTTC. The whole variable domain, remainder taken from reference TRBV19 and TRBJ2-7, is DGGITQSPKYLFRKEGQNVTLSCEQNLNHDAMYWYRQDPGQGLRLIYYSQIVNDFQKGDIAEGYSVSREKKESFPLTVTSAQKNPTAFYLCASSWYLERNEQYFGPGTRLTVT.

The chain employs TRBV7-9 and TRBJ2-2; D assignment may be TRBD1 or TRBD2 (6 bases each). V was shortened by 7 bases and J by 5 bases, with 23 bases between the two germline ends. In germline, CDR1 is SEHNR, CDR2 FQNEAQ (reference sequence). The CDR3 runs to 17 residues. This chain's CDR3 is CASTSYAGGSGTGELFF. CDR3 nucleotides: TGTGCCAGCACCTCTTACGCCGGGGGCTCAGGGACCGGGGAGCTGTTTTTT.

This clone has more than one count but fewer than ten. This rearrangement joins TRBV19 to TRBJ1-1; D unresolved. Germline V gives CDR1 LNHDA, CDR2 SQIVND (reference sequence). The CDR3 consists of 14 residues. V lost 8 bases, J lost 3 bases, and 16 bases lay in between. CDR3 in DNA: TGTGCCAGTCGGCCCAACCCCATTTACACTGAAGCTTTCTTT. Translation: CASRPNPIYTEAFF.

The V gene is TRBV5-4, the J gene TRBJ2-3; 15 bases match TRBD2. This CDR3 is 16 amino acids long. From germline, CDR1 is SGHNT and CDR2 YYREEE (reference sequence). V was pared by 4 bases and J by 5 bases, with 5 bases of the junction left unmatched. CDR3 coding DNA: TGTGCCAGCAGCGGACTAGCGGGAGGGCCGCAAGATACGCAGTATTTT. Translating gives CASSGLAGGPQDTQYF.

CDR3 sequence reads: CASSIGGYGANVLTF. CDR3 DNA sequence: TGTGCCAGTAGTATCGGAGGCTATGGGGCCAACGTCCTGACTTTC. The genes are TRBV19 and TRBJ2-6; weak D call: TRBD2 (5 bases). V was clipped by 3 bases and J by 3 bases, with 9 bases between them. Germline CDR1 and CDR2: LNHDA and SQIVND (reference sequence). This CDR3 is 15 amino acids long.

This chain joins TRBV6-6 and TRBJ1-1; 7 bases line up with TRBD1. Germline loops: CDR1 MNHNY, CDR2 SVGAGI (reference sequence). The J segment lost 8 bases and the V segment lost 2 bases, leaving 2 bases of the junction unmatched. CDR3 length: 12 amino acids. CDR3 loop: CASSYRDSEAFF. The CDR3 DNA sequence: TGTGCCAGCAGTTACAGGGACAGCGAAGCTTTCTTT.

The rearrangement uses TRBV14 and TRBJ2-7; 9 bases match TRBD2. CDR3 size: 16 residues. Germline V lookup: CDR1 SGHDN, CDR2 FVKESK. After removal of 4 bases from V and 3 bases from J, the junction contained 10 bases not matched to a gene. This chain's CDR3 is CASSPRGLAGFYEQYF. The CDR3 coding sequence is TGTGCCAGCAGCCCCAGAGGCCTAGCGGGATTCTACGAGCAGTACTTC.

The chain recombines TRBV14 with TRBJ2-6; TRBD1 matches at 9 bases. The CDR3 extends over 18 amino acids. From germline, CDR1 is SGHDN and CDR2 FVKESK. V lost 5 bases and J lost 0; bases outside the gene matches: 8. The CDR3 loop reads CASSSRDRVYSGANVLTF. The CDR3 DNA sequence: TGTGCCAGCAGCTCCCGGGACAGGGTATACTCTGGGGCCAACGTCCTGACTTTC.

CDR3 loop: CASSPPFQDTNTEAFF. CDR3 bases: TGTGCCAGCAGTCCCCCTTTCCAGGACACGAACACTGAAGCTTTCTTT. The chain recombines TRBV28 with TRBJ1-1; D is perhaps TRBD1 (5 bases). V dropped 5 bases and J dropped 1 base, with 17 bases sitting between them. The CDR3 runs to 16 residues. Germline V gene lookup returns CDR1 MDHEN and CDR2 SYDVKM.

The V and J genes are TRBV27 and TRBJ2-7; a weak D match, TRBD2 (6 bases). Germline V CDR1 and CDR2: MNHEY, SMNVEV (reference sequence). The CDR3 is made up of 15 amino acids. Trimming pared 3 bases from V and 0 bases from J, leaving 12 bases between. The CDR3 region is CASSFVSGSSYEQYF. CDR3 DNA: TGTGCCAGCAGTTTTGTTTCCGGGAGCTCCTACGAGCAGTACTTC.

The sample holds a few counts of this clone. The chain joins TRBV18 to TRBJ2-1, with 10 bases fitting TRBD2. Germline assignment: CDR1 KGHSH and CDR2 LQKENI. The J segment lost 10 bases and the V segment lost 3 bases, leaving 12 bases of the junction unmatched. The length of the CDR3 is 16 residues. CDR3 sequence reads: CASSPPSGSKDGEQFF. The CDR3 coding sequence is TGTGCCAGCTCACCCCCTAGCGGGAGTAAAGACGGGGAGCAGTTCTTC.

The genes are TRBV7-6 and TRBJ2-7, with TRBD1 identical over 7 bases. Germline lookup yields CDR1 SGHVS and CDR2 FNYEAQ. Trimming took 1 base from V and 6 from J; bases not matched to a gene: 15. The CDR3 is 17 residues long. CDR3 loop: CASSLVEGQYLSAEQYF. The CDR3 nucleotides read TGTGCCAGCAGCTTAGTTGAGGGACAGTACCTATCGGCCGAGCAGTACTTC.

V and J are TRBV10-2 and TRBJ2-1, with D possibly matching TRBD2 (5 bases). Looked up from germline, CDR1 is WSHSY and CDR2 is SAAADI. There are 14 residues in the CDR3. Trimming took 4 bases from V and 7 from J, leaving 14 bases between them. This chain's CDR3 is CASSGLTGENEQFF. CDR3 sequence (DNA): TGCGCCAGCAGTGGCCTGACCGGGGAGAATGAGCAGTTCTTC.

V usage is TRBV6-5 and J usage is TRBJ2-7, with a tentative D call TRBD1 (6 bases). CDR1 and CDR2 from the germline V gene are MNHEY and SVGAGI. The CDR3 is 14 amino acids. Between the trimmed V and J ends, which lost 5 bases and 6 bases, there was a span of 17 bases. The CDR3 spells CASSDRWTASEQYF. For the CDR3, the DNA is TGTGCCAGCAGTGACCGTTGGACAGCCTCCGAGCAGTACTTC.

V and J are TRBV5-1 and TRBJ2-7; D is perhaps TRBD1 or TRBD2 (5 bases each). The V end was cut by 4 bases, the J end by 0 bases, with 14 bases between. The CDR3 loop spans 15 amino acids. The germline gives CDR1 SGHRS, CDR2 YFSETQ. CDR3 sequence: CASSPRADTSYEQYF. The DNA for the CDR3 is TGCGCCAGCAGCCCCCGAGCGGACACCTCCTACGAGCAGTACTTC.

The rearrangement joins TRBV25-1 to TRBJ1-1, with a tentative D call TRBD1 (5 bases). V lost 5 bases, J lost 4 bases, and 20 bases lay in between. Germline loops: CDR1 MGHDK, CDR2 SYGVNS. The CDR3 extends over 16 amino acids. The DNA of the CDR3 is TGTGCCAGCAGTCAAAATGGGGATAGAAGGGGCACTGAAGCTTTCTTT. Amino acid sequence: CASSQNGDRRGTEAFF.

This chain joins TRBV25-1 and TRBJ1-2, with D tentatively TRBD1 (6 bases). Germline CDR1 MGHDK, CDR2 SYGVNS. This CDR3 has 15 amino acids. V was clipped by 0 bases and J by 3 bases, with 11 bases between them. CDR3 sequence (DNA): TGTGCCAGCAGTGAATACGGGGGCGGTGACTATGGCTACACCTTC. Residues: CASSEYGGGDYGYTF.

The chain joins TRBV5-6 to TRBJ1-5; 7 positions match TRBD1. J was trimmed by 4 bases and V by 3 bases; bases with no gene match: 1. In germline, CDR1 is SGHDT, CDR2 YYEEEE. This CDR3 region has 13 residues. This CDR3 reads CASSWDRNQPQHF. The CDR3 DNA reads TGTGCCAGCAGCTGGGACAGAAATCAGCCCCAGCATTTT. The whole variable domain, remainder taken from reference TRBV5-6 and TRBJ1-5, is DAGVTQSPTHLIKTRGQQVTLRCSPKSGHDTVSWYQQALGQGPQFIFQYYEEEERQRGNFPDRFSGHQFPNYSSELNVNALLLGDSALYLCASSWDRNQPQHFGDGTRLSIL.

The CDR3 spells CASSQVWTASSTDTQYF. The CDR3 region has the DNA TGCGCCAGCAGCCAAGTATGGACAGCTTCTAGCACAGATACGCAGTATTTT. The J gene is TRBJ2-3, the V gene TRBV4-3, with D maybe TRBD1 (6 bases). Germline CDR1 and CDR2: LGHNA and YSLEER. V dropped 1 base and J dropped 0 bases, with 14 bases sitting between them. The CDR3 loop spans 17 amino acids.

This clone was picked up one time. The gene calls are TRBV6-5 and TRBJ1-2; D unresolved. CDR1 and CDR2 (germline): MNHEY, SVGAGI. The CDR3 length is 13 residues. V lost 6 bases to trimming and J lost 3 bases, with 11 bases between them. This chain's CDR3 is CASSARRDYGYTF. CDR3 in DNA: TGTGCCAGCAGCGCCCGACGGGACTATGGCTACACCTTC.

The chain links TRBV14 to TRBJ1-1; D is undetermined. There are 14 residues in the CDR3. CDR1 is SGHDN, CDR2 FVKESK, per germline. Trimming shortened V by 0 bases and J by 1 base, and 6 bases separated the two germline ends. Here the CDR3 DNA reads TGTGCCAGCAGCCAAGATCGGGGGAACACTGAAGCTTTCTTT. Its translation is CASSQDRGNTEAFF.

V and J are TRBV11-2 and TRBJ2-7; D is uncertain. CDR3 length: 13 amino acids. Between the trimmed V and J ends, which lost 0 bases and 7 bases, there was a span of 10 bases. Germline CDR1 and CDR2: SGHAT and FQNNGV. The CDR3 here is CASSLDGVREQYF. For the CDR3, the DNA is TGTGCCAGCAGCTTAGACGGCGTCCGGGAGCAGTACTTC.